This T cell receptor beta chain was observed in a study of somatic mutations in cytotoxic T cells in rheumatoid arthritis (dated by TCRdb to between 2016 and 2019). Turning to the overall study: Right after diagnosis and prior to the start of any treatment, 30 to 35 ml EDTA of peripheral blood was drawn from patients. Whether expanded CD8+ T-cell clones in untreated, newly diagnosed rheumatoid arthritis carry somatic mutations was the study question, and clonality was characterized with TCRB deep sequencing. The median ages of the patient and control groups were essentially identical. A total of 65 rheumatoid arthritis patients and more than 15 healthy controls underwent TCRB deep sequencing. Some T-cell populations stained with V beta antibodies were sorted by flow on a FACSAria II or Sony SH800 to nearly 100% purity, with sorted V beta1+ cells additionally subjected to TCRB sequencing. Summary of the overall study and its limitations: The expanded CD8+ clones had unknown antigen targets, and not appearing in virus-specific databases did not rule out that they were virus-specific. Several identical CD8+ TCRB sequences were found in both blood and synovial fluid, and in about an eighth of the roughly 65 patients the largest CD8+ clone exceeded 20% of CD8+ cells. The slight underrepresentation of TRBV07 in patients was not corrected for multiple comparisons. CD8+ clonality increased with age in patients (Spearman r of about 0.5) but not in healthy controls. CD8+ T-cell clonality did not differ significantly between rheumatoid arthritis patients and age-matched healthy controls.

As regards this clone: Its antigen remains unidentified. Within one base of it there is no much larger clone, and no base qualities were kept.

Positive magnetic bead selection on an AutoMACS was used to isolate CD4+ and CD8+ cells, with flow cytometry used to check purity. A TCR V beta antibody panel was used in flow cytometry to screen first for clonal expansions, which were then characterized by TCRB deep sequencing of sorted CD8+ fractions. Peripheral blood mononuclear cells were obtained using density gradient separation with Ficoll-Paque PLUS. Nucleospin Tissue or Tissue XS kits were used to extract DNA from CD4-enriched, CD8-enriched or PBMC samples, and a Qubit 2.0 fluorometer was used for quantification. Genomic DNA underwent TCRB CDR3 sequencing using the immunoSEQ assay. Under the source paper's analysis protocol: Only a few patient CD8+ clones larger than 1% matched published virus-specific TCRB sequences when compared against them. Analyses were restricted to productive TCRB rearrangements. A clone was defined by a unique TCRB CDR3 sequence, and clonality was computed as a productive clonality index based on Shannon entropy. The template counts of each clone relative to the total templates per sample were used to calculate repertoire overlap between two samples. V-gene usage from TCRB sequencing and V-gene usage measured by flow cytometry were correlated (Spearman r of approximately 0.66). TCRdb obtained this table from immuneACCESS and retained in-frame rearrangements with V and J assigned. These tables miss some clones; where compared with another copy, unresolved V genes account for less than half of the shortfall, and the remainder is unexplained. Clone size and V and J calls were adopted from that table, with D and trimming inferred from the DNA. In this sample the table shows roughly 2,700 clones, approximately 87% of which occur a single time. Clones ranked in the top ten supply roughly 34% of the sample.

V is cut by 4 bases and J by 6 bases, and the space between the germline ends is 21 bases. Measured from the cysteine to the phenylalanine, the CDR3 is 16 residues long. The DNA shown is the 48-base CDR3, in frame from base 1. CDR1 and CDR2, looked up from the germline V gene, are SGDLS and YYNGEE. This receptor was taken from a woman aged 55-70 years with rheumatoid arthritis. Input material: CD8+ T cells sorted from blood. Recombination linked TRBV9 to TRBJ2-3; TRBD2 is a weak D gene call, 6 bases matching. The nucleotide sequence reads as follows: TGTGCCAGCAGCCTTTCGGGCAGCGGAGGGAGGGATACGCAGTATTTT. Its translation is CASSLSGSGGRDTQYF.